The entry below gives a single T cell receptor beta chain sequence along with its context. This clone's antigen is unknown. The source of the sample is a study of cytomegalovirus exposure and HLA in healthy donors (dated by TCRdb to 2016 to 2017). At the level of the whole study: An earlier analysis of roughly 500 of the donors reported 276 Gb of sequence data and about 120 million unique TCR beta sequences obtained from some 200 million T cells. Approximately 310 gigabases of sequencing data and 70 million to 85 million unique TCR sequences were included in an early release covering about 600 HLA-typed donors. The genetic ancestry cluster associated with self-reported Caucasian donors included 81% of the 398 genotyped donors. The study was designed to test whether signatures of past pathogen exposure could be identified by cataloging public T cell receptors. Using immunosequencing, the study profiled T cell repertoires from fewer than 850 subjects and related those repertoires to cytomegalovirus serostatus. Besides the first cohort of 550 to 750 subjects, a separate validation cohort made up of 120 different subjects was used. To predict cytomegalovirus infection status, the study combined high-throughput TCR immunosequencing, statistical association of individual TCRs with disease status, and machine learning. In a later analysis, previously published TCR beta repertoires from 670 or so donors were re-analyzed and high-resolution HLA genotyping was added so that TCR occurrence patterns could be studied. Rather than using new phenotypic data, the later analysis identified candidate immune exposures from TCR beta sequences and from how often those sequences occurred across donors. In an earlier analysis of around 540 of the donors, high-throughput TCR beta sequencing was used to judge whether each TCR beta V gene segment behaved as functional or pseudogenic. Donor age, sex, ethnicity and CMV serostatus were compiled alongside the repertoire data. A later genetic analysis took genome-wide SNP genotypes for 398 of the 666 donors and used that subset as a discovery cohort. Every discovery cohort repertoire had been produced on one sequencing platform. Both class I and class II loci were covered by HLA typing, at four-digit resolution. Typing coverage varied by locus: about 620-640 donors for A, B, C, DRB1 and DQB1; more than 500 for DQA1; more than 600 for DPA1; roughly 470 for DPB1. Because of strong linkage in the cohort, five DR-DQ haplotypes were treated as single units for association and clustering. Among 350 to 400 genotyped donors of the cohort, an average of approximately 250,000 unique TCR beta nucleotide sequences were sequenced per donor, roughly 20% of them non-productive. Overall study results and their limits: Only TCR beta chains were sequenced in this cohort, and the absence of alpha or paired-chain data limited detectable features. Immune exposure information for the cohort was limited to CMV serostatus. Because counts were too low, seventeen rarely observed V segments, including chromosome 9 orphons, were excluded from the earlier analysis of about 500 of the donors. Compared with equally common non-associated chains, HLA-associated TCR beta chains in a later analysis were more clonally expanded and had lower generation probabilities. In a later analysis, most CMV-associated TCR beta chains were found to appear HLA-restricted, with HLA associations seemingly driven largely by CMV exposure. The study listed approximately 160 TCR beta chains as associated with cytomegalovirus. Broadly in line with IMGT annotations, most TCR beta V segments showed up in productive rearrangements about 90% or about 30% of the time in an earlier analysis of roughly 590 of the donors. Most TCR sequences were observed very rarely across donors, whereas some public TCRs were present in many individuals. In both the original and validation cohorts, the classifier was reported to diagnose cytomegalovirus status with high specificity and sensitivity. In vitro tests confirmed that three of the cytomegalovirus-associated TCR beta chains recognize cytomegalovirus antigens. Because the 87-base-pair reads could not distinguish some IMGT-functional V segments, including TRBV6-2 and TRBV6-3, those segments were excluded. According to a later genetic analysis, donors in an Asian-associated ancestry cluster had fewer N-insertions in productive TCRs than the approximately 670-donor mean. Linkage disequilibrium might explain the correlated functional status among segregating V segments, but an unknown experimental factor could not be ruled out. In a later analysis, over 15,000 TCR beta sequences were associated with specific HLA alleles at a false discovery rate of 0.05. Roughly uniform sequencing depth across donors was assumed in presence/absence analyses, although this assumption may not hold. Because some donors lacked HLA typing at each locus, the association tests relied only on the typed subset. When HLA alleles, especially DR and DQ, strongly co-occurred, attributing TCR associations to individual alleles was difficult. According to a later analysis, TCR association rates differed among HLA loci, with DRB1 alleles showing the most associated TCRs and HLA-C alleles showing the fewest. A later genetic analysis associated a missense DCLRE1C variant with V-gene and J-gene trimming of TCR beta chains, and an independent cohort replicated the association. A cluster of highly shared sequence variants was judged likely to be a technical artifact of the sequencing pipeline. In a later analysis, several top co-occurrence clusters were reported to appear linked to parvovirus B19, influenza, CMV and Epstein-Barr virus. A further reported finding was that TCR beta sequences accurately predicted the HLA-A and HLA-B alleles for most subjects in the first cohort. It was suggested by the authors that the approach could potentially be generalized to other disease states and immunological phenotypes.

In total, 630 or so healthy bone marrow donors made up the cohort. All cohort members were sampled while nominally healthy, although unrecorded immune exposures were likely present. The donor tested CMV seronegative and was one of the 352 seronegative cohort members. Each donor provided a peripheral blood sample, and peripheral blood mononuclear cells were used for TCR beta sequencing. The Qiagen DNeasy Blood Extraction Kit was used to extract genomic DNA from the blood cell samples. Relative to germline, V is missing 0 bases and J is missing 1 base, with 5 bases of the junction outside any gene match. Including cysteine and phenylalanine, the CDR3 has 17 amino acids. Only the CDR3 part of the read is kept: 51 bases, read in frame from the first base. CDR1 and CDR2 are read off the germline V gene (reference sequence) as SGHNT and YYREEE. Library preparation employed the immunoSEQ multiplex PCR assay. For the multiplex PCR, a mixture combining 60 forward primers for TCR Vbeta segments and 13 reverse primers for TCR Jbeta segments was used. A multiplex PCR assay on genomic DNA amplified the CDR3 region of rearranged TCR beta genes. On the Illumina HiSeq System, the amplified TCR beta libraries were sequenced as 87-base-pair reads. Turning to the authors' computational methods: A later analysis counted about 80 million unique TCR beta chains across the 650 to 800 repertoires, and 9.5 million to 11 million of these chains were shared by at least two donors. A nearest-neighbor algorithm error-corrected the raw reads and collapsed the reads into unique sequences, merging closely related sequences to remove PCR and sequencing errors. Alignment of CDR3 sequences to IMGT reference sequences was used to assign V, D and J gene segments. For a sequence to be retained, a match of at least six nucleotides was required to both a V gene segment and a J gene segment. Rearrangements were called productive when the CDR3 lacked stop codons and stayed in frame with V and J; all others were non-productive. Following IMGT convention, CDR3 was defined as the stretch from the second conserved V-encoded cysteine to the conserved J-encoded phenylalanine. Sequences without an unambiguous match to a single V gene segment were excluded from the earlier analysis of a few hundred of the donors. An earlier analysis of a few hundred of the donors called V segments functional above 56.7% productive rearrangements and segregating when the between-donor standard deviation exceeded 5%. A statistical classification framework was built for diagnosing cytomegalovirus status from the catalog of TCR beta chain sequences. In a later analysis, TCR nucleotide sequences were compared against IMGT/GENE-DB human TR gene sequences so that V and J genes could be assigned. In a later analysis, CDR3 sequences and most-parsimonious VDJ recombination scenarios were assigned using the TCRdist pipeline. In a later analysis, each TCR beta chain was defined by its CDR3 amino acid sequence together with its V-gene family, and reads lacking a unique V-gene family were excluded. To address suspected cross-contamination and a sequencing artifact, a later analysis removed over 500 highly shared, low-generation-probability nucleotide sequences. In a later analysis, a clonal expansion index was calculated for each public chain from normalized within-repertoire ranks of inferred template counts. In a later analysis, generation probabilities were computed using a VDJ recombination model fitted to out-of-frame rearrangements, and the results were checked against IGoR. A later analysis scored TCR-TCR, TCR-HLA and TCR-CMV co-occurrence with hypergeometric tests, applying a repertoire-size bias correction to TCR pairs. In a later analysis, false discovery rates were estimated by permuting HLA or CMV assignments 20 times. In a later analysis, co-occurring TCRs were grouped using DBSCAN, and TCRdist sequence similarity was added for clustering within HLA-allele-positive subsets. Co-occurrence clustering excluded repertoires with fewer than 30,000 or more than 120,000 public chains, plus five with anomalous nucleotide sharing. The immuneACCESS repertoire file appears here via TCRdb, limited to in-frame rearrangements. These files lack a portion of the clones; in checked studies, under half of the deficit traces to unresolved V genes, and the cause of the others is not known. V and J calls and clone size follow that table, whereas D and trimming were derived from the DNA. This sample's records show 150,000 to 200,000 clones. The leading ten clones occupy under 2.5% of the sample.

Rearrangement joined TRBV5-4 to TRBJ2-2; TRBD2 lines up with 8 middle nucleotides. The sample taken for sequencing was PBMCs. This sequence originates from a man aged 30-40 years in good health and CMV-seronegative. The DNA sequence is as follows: TGTGCCAGCAGCTTGGAGATTAGCGGGGTGAACACCGGGGAGCTGTTTTTT. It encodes CASSLEISGVNTGELFF.